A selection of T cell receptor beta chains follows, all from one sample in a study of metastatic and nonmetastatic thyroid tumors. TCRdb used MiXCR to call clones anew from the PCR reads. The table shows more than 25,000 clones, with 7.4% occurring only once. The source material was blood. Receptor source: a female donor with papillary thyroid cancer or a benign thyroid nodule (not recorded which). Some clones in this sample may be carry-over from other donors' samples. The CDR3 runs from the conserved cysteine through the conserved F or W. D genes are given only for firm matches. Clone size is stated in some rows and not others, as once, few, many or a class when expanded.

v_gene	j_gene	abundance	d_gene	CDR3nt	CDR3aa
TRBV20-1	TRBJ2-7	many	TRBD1	TGCAGTGCTAGACCCCAGGGGGCAGTAACCGAGCAGTACTTC	CSARPQGAVTEQYF
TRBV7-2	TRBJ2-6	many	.	TGTGCCAGCAGTAAACAGGGCATACTCTCTGGGGCCAACGTCCTGACTTTC	CASSKQGILSGANVLTF
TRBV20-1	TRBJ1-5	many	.	TGCAGTGCCCCTAGCGGGGCGCAAAACAATCAGCCCCAGCATTTT	CSAPSGAQNNQPQHF
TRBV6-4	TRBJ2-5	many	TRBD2	TGTGCCAGCAGTGCCTCGGCGGGGGGGTTAGAGACCCAGTACTTC	CASSASAGGLETQYF
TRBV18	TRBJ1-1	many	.	TGTGCCAGCTCACCGGACGGCAAGGGGCCCACTGAAGCTTTCTTT	CASSPDGKGPTEAFF
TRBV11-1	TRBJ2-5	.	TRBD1	TGTGTCAGCAGCGACAGGGTTTTGGAGACCCAGTACTTC	CVSSDRVLETQYF
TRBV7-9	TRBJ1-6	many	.	TGTGCCAGCAGCGGCGAGAGGGAGTCCTATAATTCACCCCTCCACTTT	CASSGERESYNSPLHF
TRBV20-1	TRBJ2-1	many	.	TGCAGTGCTGGGTACTACAATGAGCAGTTCTTC	CSAGYYNEQFF
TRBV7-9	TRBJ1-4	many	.	TGTGCCAGCAGCTCGCAGACAGGAATGATTGCAACTAATGAAAAACTGTTTTTT	CASSSQTGMIATNEKLFF
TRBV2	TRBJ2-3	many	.	TGTGCCAGCAGTTTAGGCCGGACGGGGTATACGCAGTATTTT	CASSLGRTGYTQYF
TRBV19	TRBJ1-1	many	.	TGTGCCAGTAGTATAGAAACTGGTGGGGAAGCTTTCTTT	CASSIETGGEAFF
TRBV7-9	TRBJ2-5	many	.	TGTGCCAGCAGCTCCGCTGATGAGACCCAGTACTTC	CASSSADETQYF
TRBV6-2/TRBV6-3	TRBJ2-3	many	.	TGTGCCAGCAACTCTCCCCCCGACTGTCTCTTT	CASNSPPDCLF
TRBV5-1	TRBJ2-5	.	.	TGCGCCAGCAACTTTGACAGCCCTCTTCAAGAGACCCAGTACTTC	CASNFDSPLQETQYF
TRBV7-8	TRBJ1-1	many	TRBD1	TGTGCCAGCAGCTTAGTTACAGGGGGAGGCACTGAAGCTTTCTTT	CASSLVTGGGTEAFF
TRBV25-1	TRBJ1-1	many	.	TGTGCCAGCAGTGAACAGGCGGGTGCGAACACTGAAGCTTTCTTT	CASSEQAGANTEAFF
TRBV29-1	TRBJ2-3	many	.	TGCAGCGTTGTGAAAACGGTATACACAGATACGCAGTATTTT	CSVVKTVYTDTQYF
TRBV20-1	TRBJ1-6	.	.	TGCAGTGCTTCTCCAATAGAGGGGACGAATTCACCCCTCCACTTT	CSASPIEGTNSPLHF